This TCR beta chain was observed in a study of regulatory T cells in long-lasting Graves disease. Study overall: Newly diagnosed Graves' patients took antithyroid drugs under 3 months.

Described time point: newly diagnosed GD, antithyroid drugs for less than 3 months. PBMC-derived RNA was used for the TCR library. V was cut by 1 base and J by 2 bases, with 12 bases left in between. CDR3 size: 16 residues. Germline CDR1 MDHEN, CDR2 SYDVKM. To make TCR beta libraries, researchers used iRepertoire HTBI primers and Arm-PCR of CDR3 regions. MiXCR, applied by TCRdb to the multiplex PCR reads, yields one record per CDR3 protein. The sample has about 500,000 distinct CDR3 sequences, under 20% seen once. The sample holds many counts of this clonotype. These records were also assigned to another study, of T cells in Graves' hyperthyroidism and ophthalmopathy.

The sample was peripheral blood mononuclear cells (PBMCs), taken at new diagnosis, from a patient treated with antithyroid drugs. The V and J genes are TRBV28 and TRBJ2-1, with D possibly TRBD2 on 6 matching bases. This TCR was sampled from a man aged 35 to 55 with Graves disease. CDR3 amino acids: CASSLSLGTAYNEQFF. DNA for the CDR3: TGTGCCAGCAGTTTATCCCTAGGGACTGCCTACAATGAGCAGTTCTTC.